These T cell receptor beta chains were read from a single sample in a study of post-analysis software for immune sequencing data. Using its own MiXCR run on the PCR reads, TCRdb lists one record per CDR3 protein. The sample records about 540,000 distinct CDR3 sequences, 34% being singletons. The sequenced sample was blood. The receptors were sampled from a girl between 2 and 17 years old with multiple sclerosis. The CDR3 runs from the conserved cysteine through the conserved F or W. Each record gives: CDR3 length, clone size, D gene, V gene, J gene, CDR3 DNA, CDR3 protein. A D gene is named only where the DNA matches it firmly. Clone size is given for some rows only: seen once, a few or many times, or a class if the clone is expanded.

CDR3 length: 14; clone size: NA; D gene: NA; V gene: TRBV5-1; J gene: TRBJ1-2; CDR3 DNA: TGCGCCAGCAGCTTGGGAGGCAGGGACGCTGGCTACACCTTC; CDR3 protein: CASSLGGRDAGYTF
CDR3 length: 17; clone size: NA; D gene: NA; V gene: TRBV6-6; J gene: TRBJ2-1; CDR3 DNA: TGTGCCAGCAGTTACTCACCTGGGGGCGAGGAATTCAATGAGCAGTTCTTC; CDR3 protein: CASSYSPGGEEFNEQFF
CDR3 length: 12; clone size: few; D gene: NA; V gene: TRBV7-9; J gene: TRBJ2-7; CDR3 DNA: TGTGCCAGCAGCTCGGAGGTCTACGAGCAGTACTTC; CDR3 protein: CASSSEVYEQYF
CDR3 length: 14; clone size: few; D gene: NA; V gene: TRBV4-1; J gene: TRBJ2-5; CDR3 DNA: TGCGCCAGCAGCCAAGGGCTAGCGCAAGAGACCCAGTACTTC; CDR3 protein: CASSQGLAQETQYF
CDR3 length: 16; clone size: NA; D gene: NA; V gene: TRBV6-5; J gene: TRBJ2-1; CDR3 DNA: TGTGCCAGCAGTTACTCTCGGAGTCGGGTATACAATGAGCAGTTCTTC; CDR3 protein: CASSYSRSRVYNEQFF
CDR3 length: 14; clone size: few; D gene: TRBD1; V gene: TRBV20-1; J gene: TRBJ1-2; CDR3 DNA: TGCAGTGCTAGAAAGACAGGGGGAAACTATGGCTACACCTTC; CDR3 protein: CSARKTGGNYGYTF
CDR3 length: 16; clone size: NA; D gene: NA; V gene: TRBV27; J gene: TRBJ2-5; CDR3 DNA: TGTGCCAGCAGTTTCCGCAACGGCTTCGGAGGAGAGACCCAGTACTTC; CDR3 protein: CASSFRNGFGGETQYF
CDR3 length: 15; clone size: NA; D gene: NA; V gene: TRBV7-2; J gene: TRBJ1-1; CDR3 DNA: TGTGCCAGCAGCTTAGAGGTCCGGGGACTGACTGAAGCTTTCTTT; CDR3 protein: CASSLEVRGLTEAFF
CDR3 length: 16; clone size: few; D gene: TRBD2; V gene: TRBV5-1; J gene: TRBJ2-1; CDR3 DNA: TGCGCCAGCGGGCCTCGGCTAGCGGGGGTCCACAATGAGCAGTTCTTC; CDR3 protein: CASGPRLAGVHNEQFF
CDR3 length: 17; clone size: NA; D gene: NA; V gene: TRBV11-2; J gene: TRBJ2-3; CDR3 DNA: TGTGCCAGCAGCTTTTCGGACGCCGGTAGGGGCACAGATACGCAGTATTTT; CDR3 protein: CASSFSDAGRGTDTQYF
CDR3 length: 14; clone size: NA; D gene: NA; V gene: TRBV12-3/TRBV12-4; J gene: TRBJ1-2; CDR3 DNA: TGTGCCAGCACCCTCCAACCAGGGGCGGGTGGCTACACCTTC; CDR3 protein: CASTLQPGAGGYTF
CDR3 length: 14; clone size: NA; D gene: NA; V gene: TRBV5-5; J gene: TRBJ1-5; CDR3 DNA: TGTGCCAGCAGCAATCCCCTCAAAGGCCAGCCCCAGCATTTT; CDR3 protein: CASSNPLKGQPQHF
CDR3 length: 16; clone size: NA; D gene: NA; V gene: TRBV10-3; J gene: TRBJ2-6; CDR3 DNA: TGTGCCATCAGTGAGACTGGGGGGTTTGGGGCCAACGTCCTGACTTTC; CDR3 protein: CAISETGGFGANVLTF
CDR3 length: 17; clone size: NA; D gene: TRBD1; V gene: TRBV6-4; J gene: TRBJ2-3; CDR3 DNA: TGTGTCAGCAGTGAATCATCCGGGACAGGGGGCACAGATACGCAGTATTTT; CDR3 protein: CVSSESSGTGGTDTQYF
CDR3 length: 14; clone size: few; D gene: TRBD1; V gene: TRBV12-3/TRBV12-4; J gene: TRBJ1-5; CDR3 DNA: TGTGCCAGCAGTATGACAGGGGGCAATCAGCCCCAGCATTTT; CDR3 protein: CASSMTGGNQPQHF
CDR3 length: 17; clone size: few; D gene: TRBD2; V gene: TRBV29-1; J gene: TRBJ2-3; CDR3 DNA: TGCAGCGTTGACGGGACTAGCGGGGGGCCTCTCACAGATACGCAGTATTTT; CDR3 protein: CSVDGTSGGPLTDTQYF
CDR3 length: 16; clone size: NA; D gene: NA; V gene: TRBV25-1; J gene: TRBJ2-3; CDR3 DNA: TGTGCCAGTAGAGAGGGGGGGGTCCTATCGGGAGATACGCAGTATTTT; CDR3 protein: CASREGGVLSGDTQYF
CDR3 length: 15; clone size: few; D gene: TRBD1; V gene: TRBV7-3; J gene: TRBJ2-7; CDR3 DNA: TGTGCCAGCAGCTTAACGGGACAGGGGGGCTACGAGCAGTACTTC; CDR3 protein: CASSLTGQGGYEQYF
CDR3 length: 14; clone size: NA; D gene: NA; V gene: TRBV6-5; J gene: TRBJ1-2; CDR3 DNA: TGTGCCAGCAGGTATACCACAGGGATTTATGGCTACACCTTC; CDR3 protein: CASRYTTGIYGYTF
CDR3 length: 12; clone size: NA; D gene: NA; V gene: TRBV12-3/TRBV12-4; J gene: TRBJ2-5; CDR3 DNA: TGTGCCAGCAGTCACACTCGGGAGACCCAGTACTTC; CDR3 protein: CASSHTRETQYF
CDR3 length: 14; clone size: NA; D gene: NA; V gene: TRBV5-5; J gene: TRBJ1-2; CDR3 DNA: TGTGCCAGCAGCCCGGAGGTGGGAAACTATGGCTACACCTTC; CDR3 protein: CASSPEVGNYGYTF
CDR3 length: 15; clone size: few; D gene: TRBD1; V gene: TRBV20-1; J gene: TRBJ2-3; CDR3 DNA: TGCAGTGCTACCTTGCCCGGGACAGAACCAGATACGCAGTATTTT; CDR3 protein: CSATLPGTEPDTQYF
CDR3 length: 14; clone size: few; D gene: NA; V gene: TRBV20-1; J gene: TRBJ1-2; CDR3 DNA: TGCAGTGCTAGCCAAGGGTTACAGGGCTATGGCTACACCTTC; CDR3 protein: CSASQGLQGYGYTF
CDR3 length: 19; clone size: few; D gene: TRBD1; V gene: TRBV24-1; J gene: TRBJ2-5; CDR3 DNA: TGTGCCACCAGTGCTGAACCGGGGACAGGGGACCCGTACCAAGAGACCCAGTACTTC; CDR3 protein: CATSAEPGTGDPYQETQYF
CDR3 length: 17; clone size: NA; D gene: NA; V gene: TRBV4-1; J gene: TRBJ2-1; CDR3 DNA: TGCGCCAGCAGCCAAGGCCGATTAGGTTTTTCCGGGGACGAGCAGTTCTTC; CDR3 protein: CASSQGRLGFSGDEQFF
CDR3 length: 18; clone size: NA; D gene: NA; V gene: TRBV28; J gene: TRBJ2-6; CDR3 DNA: TGTGTCAGCAGTTTATCCAGTTGGGGGCCCTCTGGGGCCAACGTCCTGACTTTC; CDR3 protein: CVSSLSSWGPSGANVLTF
CDR3 length: 14; clone size: NA; D gene: NA; V gene: TRBV12-3/TRBV12-4; J gene: TRBJ1-5; CDR3 DNA: TGTGCCAGCAGTTCCTCGGGAGGCAATCAGCCCCAGCATTTT; CDR3 protein: CASSSSGGNQPQHF
CDR3 length: 10; clone size: few; D gene: NA; V gene: TRBV20-1; J gene: TRBJ1-1; CDR3 DNA: TGCAGTGCTAGGGAGACTGAAGCTTTCTTT; CDR3 protein: CSARETEAFF
CDR3 length: 14; clone size: NA; D gene: NA; V gene: TRBV20-1; J gene: TRBJ2-5; CDR3 DNA: TGCAGTGCTTCCGCTCTCACTCGTTTTGAGACCCAGTACTTC; CDR3 protein: CSASALTRFETQYF
CDR3 length: 15; clone size: NA; D gene: TRBD2; V gene: TRBV9; J gene: TRBJ2-7; CDR3 DNA: TGTGCCAGCAGCGCGACTAGCGGGGGTTCTCGGGAGCAGTACTTC; CDR3 protein: CASSATSGGSREQYF
CDR3 length: 12; clone size: few; D gene: NA; V gene: TRBV12-3/TRBV12-4; J gene: TRBJ1-2; CDR3 DNA: TGTGCCAGCAGTTTCGAGGTGTATGGCTACACCTTC; CDR3 protein: CASSFEVYGYTF
CDR3 length: 13; clone size: few; D gene: TRBD1; V gene: TRBV24-1; J gene: TRBJ2-5; CDR3 DNA: TGTGCCACCACGGATGACAGGGGAGAGACCCAGTACTTC; CDR3 protein: CATTDDRGETQYF
CDR3 length: 15; clone size: NA; D gene: TRBD2; V gene: TRBV20-1; J gene: TRBJ2-3; CDR3 DNA: TGCAGTGCTCGCAAGAGCCTAGCGGGGGCAGATACGCAGTATTTT; CDR3 protein: CSARKSLAGADTQYF
CDR3 length: 17; clone size: NA; D gene: TRBD2; V gene: TRBV6-5; J gene: TRBJ2-5; CDR3 DNA: TGTGCCAGCAGTTACCTAGGGGGACTAGCGGGCCGGGAGACCCAGTACTTC; CDR3 protein: CASSYLGGLAGRETQYF
CDR3 length: 16; clone size: NA; D gene: TRBD1; V gene: TRBV27; J gene: TRBJ1-6; CDR3 DNA: TGTGCCAGCAGTCACAAGCCCGGGACAGGGAATTCACCCCTCCACTTT; CDR3 protein: CASSHKPGTGNSPLHF
CDR3 length: 15; clone size: NA; D gene: NA; V gene: TRBV7-2; J gene: TRBJ2-7; CDR3 DNA: TGTGCCAGCAGCGGGGGGGGACAGATCCTTTACGAGCAGTACTTC; CDR3 protein: CASSGGGQILYEQYF
CDR3 length: 13; clone size: NA; D gene: NA; V gene: TRBV6-1; J gene: TRBJ2-3; CDR3 DNA: TGTGCCAGCAGTGGGACCTCCCCAAATACGCAGTATTTT; CDR3 protein: CASSGTSPNTQYF
CDR3 length: 16; clone size: few; D gene: TRBD1; V gene: TRBV5-1; J gene: TRBJ2-3; CDR3 DNA: TGCGCCAGCAGGAAAGGACGGGACAGCCGCACAGATACGCAGTATTTT; CDR3 protein: CASRKGRDSRTDTQYF
CDR3 length: 17; clone size: few; D gene: TRBD1; V gene: TRBV5-1; J gene: TRBJ1-6; CDR3 DNA: TGCGCCAGCCGGGACAGGGGATCCGGGTCCTATAATTCACCCCTCCACTTT; CDR3 protein: CASRDRGSGSYNSPLHF
CDR3 length: 15; clone size: NA; D gene: NA; V gene: TRBV13; J gene: TRBJ2-7; CDR3 DNA: TGTGCCAGCAGCTCAACCGGGGGTTTACCCTACGAGCAGTACTTC; CDR3 protein: CASSSTGGLPYEQYF
CDR3 length: 15; clone size: NA; D gene: TRBD1; V gene: TRBV7-2; J gene: TRBJ2-7; CDR3 DNA: TGTGCCAGCAGCTTAGAGGGGGCGGTTGGCAATGAGCAGTACTTC; CDR3 protein: CASSLEGAVGNEQYF
CDR3 length: 15; clone size: few; D gene: NA; V gene: TRBV7-2; J gene: TRBJ2-7; CDR3 DNA: TGTGCCAGCAGCGGGGAGAGGGACGGCTCCTACGAGCAGTACTTC; CDR3 protein: CASSGERDGSYEQYF
CDR3 length: 13; clone size: few; D gene: NA; V gene: TRBV6-5; J gene: TRBJ1-2; CDR3 DNA: TGTGCCAGCAGTTCCGCCGGGACCGCAGGCTACACCTTC; CDR3 protein: CASSSAGTAGYTF
CDR3 length: 18; clone size: NA; D gene: NA; V gene: TRBV25-1; J gene: TRBJ2-5; CDR3 DNA: TGTGCCAGCAGTGAATATATTCGGGCAGGGTCGTTACAAGAGACCCAGTACTTC; CDR3 protein: CASSEYIRAGSLQETQYF
CDR3 length: 14; clone size: NA; D gene: TRBD2; V gene: TRBV3-1; J gene: TRBJ2-7; CDR3 DNA: TGTGCCAACAGCCGACTAGCGGGGACCTACGAGCAGTACTTC; CDR3 protein: CANSRLAGTYEQYF
CDR3 length: 14; clone size: NA; D gene: NA; V gene: TRBV7-9; J gene: TRBJ2-5; CDR3 DNA: TGTGCCAGCAGCCTCGGACCTATAGGAGAGACCCAGTACTTC; CDR3 protein: CASSLGPIGETQYF
CDR3 length: 13; clone size: few; D gene: TRBD1; V gene: TRBV29-1; J gene: TRBJ1-1; CDR3 DNA: TGCAGCGCCCGAACAGGGGAAAACACTGAAGCTTTCTTT; CDR3 protein: CSARTGENTEAFF
CDR3 length: 14; clone size: few; D gene: TRBD1; V gene: TRBV20-1; J gene: TRBJ2-3; CDR3 DNA: TGCAGTGCTTTAGGACAGGGGATCACAGATGCGCAGTATTTT; CDR3 protein: CSALGQGITDAQYF
CDR3 length: 17; clone size: few; D gene: TRBD2; V gene: TRBV4-1; J gene: TRBJ2-3; CDR3 DNA: TGCGCCAGCAGCCAAGAAGGAGCGGGGGGGCGGGCAGATACGCAGTATTTT; CDR3 protein: CASSQEGAGGRADTQYF
CDR3 length: 12; clone size: few; D gene: NA; V gene: TRBV7-9; J gene: TRBJ1-1; CDR3 DNA: TGTGCCAGCAGCCAGAGGCTTAGTGAAGCTTTCTTT; CDR3 protein: CASSQRLSEAFF
CDR3 length: 14; clone size: NA; D gene: NA; V gene: TRBV7-8; J gene: TRBJ1-5; CDR3 DNA: TGTGCCAGCAGCTCAGTCGATAGCAATCAGCCCCAGCATTTT; CDR3 protein: CASSSVDSNQPQHF
CDR3 length: 16; clone size: NA; D gene: TRBD2; V gene: TRBV4-2; J gene: TRBJ2-3; CDR3 DNA: TGTGCCAGCAGCCAATTCATAGCGGGGGGACCAGATACGCAGTATTTT; CDR3 protein: CASSQFIAGGPDTQYF
CDR3 length: 14; clone size: once; D gene: NA; V gene: TRBV29-1; J gene: TRBJ1-2; CDR3 DNA: TGCAGCGTTGATCTGGCCAGGGGCCACTATGGCTACACCTTC; CDR3 protein: CSVDLARGHYGYTF
CDR3 length: 17; clone size: NA; D gene: TRBD2; V gene: TRBV18; J gene: TRBJ2-3; CDR3 DNA: TGTGCCAGCTCACCACCTACCAGCGGGGGGGTAACAGATACGCAGTATTTT; CDR3 protein: CASSPPTSGGVTDTQYF
CDR3 length: 14; clone size: NA; D gene: NA; V gene: TRBV7-2; J gene: TRBJ2-7; CDR3 DNA: TGTGCCAGCAGCTTATGGTCCAGCTCCTGCGAGCAGTACTTC; CDR3 protein: CASSLWSSSCEQYF
CDR3 length: 16; clone size: NA; D gene: NA; V gene: TRBV12-3/TRBV12-4; J gene: TRBJ2-5; CDR3 DNA: TGTGCCAGCAGTTTAGCGCTGGCGGGACGCATGGAGACCCAGTACTTC; CDR3 protein: CASSLALAGRMETQYF
CDR3 length: 14; clone size: NA; D gene: NA; V gene: TRBV6-6; J gene: TRBJ2-5; CDR3 DNA: TGTGCCAGCAGTTACTCCGCAGGAGAAGAGACCCAGTACTTC; CDR3 protein: CASSYSAGEETQYF